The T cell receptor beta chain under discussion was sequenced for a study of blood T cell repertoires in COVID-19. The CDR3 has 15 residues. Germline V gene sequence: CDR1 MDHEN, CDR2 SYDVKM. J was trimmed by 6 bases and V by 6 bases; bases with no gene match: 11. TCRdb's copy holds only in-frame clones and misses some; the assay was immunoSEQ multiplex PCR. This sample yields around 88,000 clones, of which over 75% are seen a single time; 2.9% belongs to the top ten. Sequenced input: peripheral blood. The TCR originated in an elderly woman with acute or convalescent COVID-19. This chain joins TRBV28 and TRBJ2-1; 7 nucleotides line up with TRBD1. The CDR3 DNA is TGTGCCAGCAGGAATTTAGGGGGCGCGGGCAATGAGCAGTTCTTC. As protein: CASRNLGGAGNEQFF.